Listed below are T cell receptor beta chains from one sample, sequenced in a study of T-cell memory formation after mild COVID-19. MiXCR was run by TCRdb on the 5' RACE reads, yielding one entry per CDR3 protein. This sample has fewer than 450,000 distinct CDR3 sequences, with roughly 26% found just once. Sequenced sample: PBMCs or a T cell subset sorted from them (not recorded which). All receptors derive from an adult woman who had mild COVID-19 (a few samples of this study predate the infection). Cell type and time point are not known. CDR3s include the opening cysteine and the closing phenylalanine or tryptophan. Each record gives: CDR3 length, clone size, D gene, V gene, J gene, CDR3 DNA, CDR3 protein. D genes are given only for firm matches. Size values are once, few and many counts, or a class for expanded clones, and some rows have none.

19,few,TRBD1,TRBV5-5,TRBJ2-1,TGTGCCAGCAGCTTGTATTACGGGACAGGCTCGAGCTCCTACAATGAGCAGTTCTTC,CASSLYYGTGSSSYNEQFF
13,-,-,TRBV29-1,TRBJ2-1,TGCAGCTCTTACCCCAGGGAGGTCAATGAGCAGTTCTTC,CSSYPREVNEQFF
15,-,TRBD1,TRBV27,TRBJ2-7,TGTGCCAGCAGCAGACTCTTCGGACAGGGCTACGAGCAGTACTTC,CASSRLFGQGYEQYF
15,many,TRBD2,TRBV7-6,TRBJ2-1,TGTGCCAGCAGCTTAAGCGGGAGGGCCTCCCATGAGCAGTTCTTC,CASSLSGRASHEQFF
16,few,TRBD2,TRBV9,TRBJ2-3,TGTGCCAGCAGCCCCAGCGGCGGGGGGGCCGCAGATACGCAGTATTTT,CASSPSGGGAADTQYF
13,-,-,TRBV7-3,TRBJ2-5,TGTGCCAGCAGCTTGAACCTCCGAGAGACCCAGTACTTC,CASSLNLRETQYF
17,-,TRBD2,TRBV11-2,TRBJ2-2,TGTGCCAGCAGCCCCCAAGGACTAGCGGGAGGCACCGGGGAGCTGTTTTTT,CASSPQGLAGGTGELFF
16,-,-,TRBV15,TRBJ2-7,TGTGCCACCAGCACGTTGGAGTCCCGACACTCCTACGAGCAGTACTTC,CATSTLESRHSYEQYF
13,few,-,TRBV24-1,TRBJ2-7,TGTGCCGCCTCGGCCTCCGACTCCTACGAGCAGTACTTC,CAASASDSYEQYF
14,few,TRBD2,TRBV10-3,TRBJ2-1,TGTGCCATCGGGGCTAGCGGAGCCTACAATGAGCAGTTCTTC,CAIGASGAYNEQFF
16,-,-,TRBV3-1,TRBJ2-6,TGTGCCAGCAGCCAAGATAGACCACCCGGGGCCAACGTCCTGACTTTC,CASSQDRPPGANVLTF
15,-,-,TRBV3-1,TRBJ2-2,TGTGCCAGCAGCCAAATCCTAGAGCCAACCGGGGAGCTGTTTTTT,CASSQILEPTGELFF
14,-,TRBD1,TRBV5-1,TRBJ1-2,TGCGCCAGCAGCCCCGGGACAGCGGTATATGGCTACACCTTC,CASSPGTAVYGYTF
14,few,-,TRBV20-1,TRBJ1-1,TGCAGTGCCAACAGGGAAGTCCGGAGTACTGAAGCTTTCTTT,CSANREVRSTEAFF
15,-,-,TRBV20-1,TRBJ1-1,TGCAGTGCTACTCCCGCTGTGGCAGCGAACACTGAAGCTTTCTTT,CSATPAVAANTEAFF
12,few,-,TRBV4-1,TRBJ2-2,TGCGCGACCCTTCGGGCCACCGGGGAGCTGTTTTTT,CATLRATGELFF
15,many,-,TRBV12-3/TRBV12-4,TRBJ1-2,TGTGCCAGCAGTTTAACGGGACCAACGGACTATGGCTACACCTTC,CASSLTGPTDYGYTF
15,-,TRBD2,TRBV15,TRBJ2-7,TGTGCCACCAGCAGAGAAAGGGGCGGGGGGATGGAGCAGTACTTC,CATSRERGGGMEQYF
14,-,TRBD2,TRBV12-3/TRBV12-4,TRBJ2-5,TGTGCCAGCAGTGTCCCGGGACTAGGGGAGACCCAGTACTTC,CASSVPGLGETQYF
16,-,TRBD2,TRBV18,TRBJ2-7,TGTGCCAGCTCAGGGACTAGCATCCGCAGCTCCTACGAGCAGTACTTC,CASSGTSIRSSYEQYF
15,-,-,TRBV9,TRBJ2-1,TGTGCCAGCAGCGCGGACATGGGTGTTTACAATGAGCAGTTCTTC,CASSADMGVYNEQFF
14,-,-,TRBV9,TRBJ1-6,TGTGCCAGCACGCCGGGACGGGCGAATTCACCCCTCCACTTT,CASTPGRANSPLHF
17,-,-,TRBV24-1,TRBJ2-2,TGTGCCACCAGTCCCCCCTTCAAAGGGGTTAACACCGGGGAGCTGTTTTTT,CATSPPFKGVNTGELFF
13,-,TRBD2,TRBV20-1,TRBJ2-1,TGCAGTGCAACTGGGGGGGGAGTCAATGAGCAGTTCTTC,CSATGGGVNEQFF
11,-,-,TRBV29-1,TRBJ1-1,TGCAGCGTTTACGGGGACGCTGAAGCTTTCTTT,CSVYGDAEAFF
16,-,-,TRBV20-1,TRBJ2-6,TGCAGTGCTAGGGGGTCCGACTACTCTGGGGCCAACGTCCTGACTTTC,CSARGSDYSGANVLTF
14,few,TRBD1,TRBV23-1,TRBJ2-7,TGCGCCAGCAATCAGGGGGAAAGCACCTACGAGCAGTACTTC,CASNQGESTYEQYF
20,few,TRBD2,TRBV6-5,TRBJ2-3,TGTGCCAGCAGTTACAGGGCTAGCGGGGGGGCCGGTTGGGGCACAGATACGCAGTATTTT,CASSYRASGGAGWGTDTQYF
16,few,TRBD1,TRBV4-1,TRBJ1-3,TGCGCCAGCAGCCAAGGGACAGGGGGCGCTGGAAACACCATATATTTT,CASSQGTGGAGNTIYF
15,few,TRBD1,TRBV6-5,TRBJ1-4,TGTGCCAGCAGATTGGACAGGGGATATAATGAAAAACTGTTTTTT,CASRLDRGYNEKLFF
13,few,-,TRBV29-1,TRBJ2-1,TGCAGCGTTGAGCGGGGCACAAACAATGAGCAGTTCTTC,CSVERGTNNEQFF
15,-,TRBD1,TRBV7-2,TRBJ2-5,TGTGCCAGCAGCCCGGACAGGAGGATGGCGGAGACCCAGTACTTC,CASSPDRRMAETQYF
14,-,TRBD1,TRBV10-3,TRBJ1-1,TGTGCCATCAGTCTACAGGGGGATGCTGCTGAAGCTTTCTTT,CAISLQGDAAEAFF
14,few,-,TRBV5-1,TRBJ2-7,TGCGCCAGCAGCTCAAACCTCCTTCCCTACGAGCAGTACTTC,CASSSNLLPYEQYF
15,few,TRBD2,TRBV6-6,TRBJ2-5,TGTGCCAGCAGTTACTCGATTGAGAGCCGGGGGGCCCAGTACTTC,CASSYSIESRGAQYF
14,-,-,TRBV24-1,TRBJ1-1,TGTGCCACCAGTGACCCCGGTCGAGAAACTGAAGCTTTCTTT,CATSDPGRETEAFF
16,-,-,TRBV7-6,TRBJ1-5,TGTGCCAGCAGTCTTACTCAGGGTCTCGGCAATCAGCCCCAGCATTTT,CASSLTQGLGNQPQHF
15,-,-,TRBV12-3/TRBV12-4,TRBJ1-5,TGTGCCAGCAGTTTGGGGGGGAACGGCAATCAGCCCCAGCATTTT,CASSLGGNGNQPQHF
14,few,-,TRBV10-3,TRBJ1-1,TGTGCCATCAGTGAGGGAGCTTTGAACACTGAAGCTTTCTTT,CAISEGALNTEAFF
15,-,-,TRBV30,TRBJ1-3,TGTGCCTGGAGTGTAGGGCAGTCCTCTGGAAACACCATATATTTT,CAWSVGQSSGNTIYF
15,-,-,TRBV19,TRBJ1-4,TGTGCCAGTAGTGTCCAAGGGGTTGCCAATGAAAAACTGTTTTTT,CASSVQGVANEKLFF
16,few,-,TRBV10-3,TRBJ1-6,TGTGCCATCAGTGATGGGGGTCTCGGGCATAATTCACCCCTCCACTTT,CAISDGGLGHNSPLHF
12,-,-,TRBV6-5,TRBJ2-5,TGTGCCAGCAGTTACCAGGGGAGGGCCCAGTACTTC,CASSYQGRAQYF
13,few,-,TRBV5-1,TRBJ1-1,TGCGCCAGCAGCCCGTGGACCGACCTTGAAGCTTTCTTT,CASSPWTDLEAFF
16,-,-,TRBV11-2,TRBJ2-1,TGTGCCAGCAGCTCCGTTGGGAGAAGCTCCTACAATGAGCAGTTCTTC,CASSSVGRSSYNEQFF
14,-,TRBD1,TRBV5-1,TRBJ1-1,TGCGCCAGCAGCGTAGGGGACAGGGTCACTGAAGCTTTCTTT,CASSVGDRVTEAFF
14,-,TRBD2,TRBV11-3,TRBJ2-1,TGTGCCAGCAGCGGAACTAGCGGGAGGAATGAGCAGTTCTTC,CASSGTSGRNEQFF
17,-,-,TRBV5-1,TRBJ1-4,TGCGCCAGCAGCTTGGCCGCGGGTTTTACAACTAATGAAAAACTGTTTTTT,CASSLAAGFTTNEKLFF
12,-,-,TRBV7-9,TRBJ2-1,TGTGCCAGCAGCTTAGAATTCGATGAGCAGTTCTTC,CASSLEFDEQFF